The sequence of this TCR beta chain was determined in a study of T cell clonality in common variable immunodeficiency. Points from the study as a whole: Fewer deletions and N-nucleotide insertions were reportedly seen in common variable immunodeficiency TCR beta sequences.

Many counts were recorded for this clone. Its antigen remains unidentified. The CDR3 extends 3 residues past the end of the read, so its final part is completed from the germline J gene. V gave up 6 bases and J gave up 0 bases; unmatched junction bases: 6. Germline V gene lookup returns CDR1 SNHLY and CDR2 FYNNEI. The CDR3 contains 15 residues. Assay used: immunoSEQ multiplex PCR; TCRdb lists only in-frame clones, some missing. There are 25,000 or so clones in the sample, none observed a single time. Sequences were obtained from peripheral blood mononuclear cells. This clonotype was sampled from a human donor with common variable immunodeficiency. The gene calls are TRBV2 and TRBJ1-1; 8 bases are shared with TRBD1. The CDR3 reads CASSGQGGLNTEAFF. Partial CDR3 DNA: TGTGCCAGCAGCGGACAGGGCGGGTTGAACACTGAA.